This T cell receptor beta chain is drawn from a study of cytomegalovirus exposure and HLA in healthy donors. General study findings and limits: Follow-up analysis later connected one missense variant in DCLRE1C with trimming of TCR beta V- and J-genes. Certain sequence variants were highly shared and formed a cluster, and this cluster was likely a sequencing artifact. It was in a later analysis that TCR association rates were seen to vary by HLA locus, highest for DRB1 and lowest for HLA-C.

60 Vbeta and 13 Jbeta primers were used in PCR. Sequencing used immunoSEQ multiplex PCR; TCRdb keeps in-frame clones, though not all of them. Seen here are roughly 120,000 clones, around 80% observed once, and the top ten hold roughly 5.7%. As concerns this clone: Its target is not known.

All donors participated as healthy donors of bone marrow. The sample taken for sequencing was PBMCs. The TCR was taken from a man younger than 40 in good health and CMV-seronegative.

CDR3 in amino acids: CASSFSAGTIGEKLFF. The CDR3 DNA follows: TGTGCCAGCAGCTTTTCCGCGGGAACAATTGGGGAAAAACTGTTTTTT. The J gene is TRBJ1-4, the V gene TRBV7-2; D unclear. V was clipped by 3 bases and J by 8 bases, with 19 bases between them. The CDR3 is made up of 16 amino acids. Germline V gene data show CDR1 as SGHTA and CDR2 as FQGNSA.